This T cell receptor beta chain came from a study of identical twins. In this sample, this clonotype turned up a few times. Each CDR3 protein is one row after TCRdb ran MiXCR on the 5' RACE reads. Of 690,000 or so distinct CDR3 sequences in the sample, approximately 9% were seen once. Germline V lookup: CDR1 MRHNA, CDR2 SNTAGT. V gave up 2 bases and J gave up 6 bases, with 11 bases separating them. This CDR3 is built from 14 residues. The sample was also linked to a second study, of yellow fever vaccine responses in identical twins.

This clonotype was sampled from a woman under 30 in good health. The chain has TRBV6-4 and TRBJ1-5; no definite D call. Sequenced sample: PBMCs. The CDR3 loop is CASSDREGSQPQHF. The CDR3 nucleotides are TGTGCCAGCAGTGACCGGGAGGGAAGTCAGCCCCAGCATTTT.